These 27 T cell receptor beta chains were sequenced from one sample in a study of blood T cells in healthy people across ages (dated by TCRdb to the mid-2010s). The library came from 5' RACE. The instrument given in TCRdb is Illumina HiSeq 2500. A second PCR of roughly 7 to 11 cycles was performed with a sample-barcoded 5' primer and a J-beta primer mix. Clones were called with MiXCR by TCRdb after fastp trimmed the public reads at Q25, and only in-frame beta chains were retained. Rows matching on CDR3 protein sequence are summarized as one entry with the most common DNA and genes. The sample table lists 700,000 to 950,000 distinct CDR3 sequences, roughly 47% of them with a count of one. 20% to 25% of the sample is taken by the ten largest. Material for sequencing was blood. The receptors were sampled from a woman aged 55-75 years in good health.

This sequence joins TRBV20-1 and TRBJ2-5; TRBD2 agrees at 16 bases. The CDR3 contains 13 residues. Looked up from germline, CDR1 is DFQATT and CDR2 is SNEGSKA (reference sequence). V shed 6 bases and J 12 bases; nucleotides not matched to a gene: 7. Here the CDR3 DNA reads TGCAGTGCCCGCCCGGGACTAGCGGGAGGGAAGTACTTC. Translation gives CSARPGLAGGKYF.

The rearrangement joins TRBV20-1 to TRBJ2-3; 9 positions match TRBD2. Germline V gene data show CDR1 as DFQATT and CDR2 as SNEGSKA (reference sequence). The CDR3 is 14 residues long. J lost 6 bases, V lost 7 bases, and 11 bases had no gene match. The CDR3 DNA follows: TGCAGTGTTAGGCCAGCGGGGGGCCGGGATACGCAGTATTTT. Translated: CSVRPAGGRDTQYF.

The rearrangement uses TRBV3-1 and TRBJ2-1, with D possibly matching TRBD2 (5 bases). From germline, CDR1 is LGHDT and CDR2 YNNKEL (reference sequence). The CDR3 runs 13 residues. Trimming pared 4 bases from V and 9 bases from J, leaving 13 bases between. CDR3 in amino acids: CASSRPRRGEQFF. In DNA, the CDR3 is TGTGCCAGCAGCCGGCCGAGACGGGGTGAGCAGTTCTTC.

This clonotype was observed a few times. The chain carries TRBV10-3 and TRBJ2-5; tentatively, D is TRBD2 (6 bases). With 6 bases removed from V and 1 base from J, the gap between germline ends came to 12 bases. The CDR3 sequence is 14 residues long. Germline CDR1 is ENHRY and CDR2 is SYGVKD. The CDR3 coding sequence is TGTGCCATCAGATTCTCGACTAGCCAAGAGACCCAGTACTTC. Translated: CAIRFSTSQETQYF.

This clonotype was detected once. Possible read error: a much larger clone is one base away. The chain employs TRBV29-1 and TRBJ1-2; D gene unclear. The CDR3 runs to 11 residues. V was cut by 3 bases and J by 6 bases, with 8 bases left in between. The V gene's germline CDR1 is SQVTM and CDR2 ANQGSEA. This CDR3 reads CSVDPGNGYTF. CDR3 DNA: TGCAGCGTTGATCCTGGGAATGGCTACACCTTC.

The CDR3 loop is CASSPPLAGRHETQYF. The CDR3, as DNA: TGTGCCAGCAGTCCTCCATTAGCGGGGCGCCACGAGACCCAGTACTTC. The chain is built from TRBV11-3 and TRBJ2-5, with 8 bases that match TRBD2. This CDR3 is 16 amino acids long. CDR1 is SGHNT, CDR2 YENEEA, per germline. Trimming took 6 bases from V and 5 from J; bases not matched to a gene: 14.

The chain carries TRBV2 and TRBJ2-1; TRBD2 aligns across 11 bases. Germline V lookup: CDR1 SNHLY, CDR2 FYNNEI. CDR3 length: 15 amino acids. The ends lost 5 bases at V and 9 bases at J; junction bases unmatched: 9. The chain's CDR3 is CASSPLAGGPGEQFF. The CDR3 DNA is TGTGCCAGCAGTCCCTTAGCGGGGGGGCCAGGTGAGCAGTTCTTC.

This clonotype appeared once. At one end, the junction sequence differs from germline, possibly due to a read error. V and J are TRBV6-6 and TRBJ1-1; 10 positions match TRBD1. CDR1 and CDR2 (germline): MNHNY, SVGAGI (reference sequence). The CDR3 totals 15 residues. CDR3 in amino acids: CACSYPGTGDTEAFF. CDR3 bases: TGTGCCTGCAGTTACCCGGGGACAGGGGATACTGAAGCTTTCTTT.

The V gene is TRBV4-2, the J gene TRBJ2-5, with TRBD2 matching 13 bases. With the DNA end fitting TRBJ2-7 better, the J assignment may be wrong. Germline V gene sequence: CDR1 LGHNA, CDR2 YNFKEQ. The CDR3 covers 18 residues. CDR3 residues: CASSHGGLAGDRSYEQYF. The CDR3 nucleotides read TGTGCCAGCAGCCACGGCGGACTAGCGGGAGATAGGTCCTACGAGCAGTACTTC.

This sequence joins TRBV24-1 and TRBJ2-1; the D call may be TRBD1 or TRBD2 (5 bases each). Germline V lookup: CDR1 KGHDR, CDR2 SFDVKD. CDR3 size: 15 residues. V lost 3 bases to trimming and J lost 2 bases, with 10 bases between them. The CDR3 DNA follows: TGTGCCACCAGTGATAGAGGGGCCCCCTACAATGAGCAGTTCTTC. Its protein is CATSDRGAPYNEQFF.

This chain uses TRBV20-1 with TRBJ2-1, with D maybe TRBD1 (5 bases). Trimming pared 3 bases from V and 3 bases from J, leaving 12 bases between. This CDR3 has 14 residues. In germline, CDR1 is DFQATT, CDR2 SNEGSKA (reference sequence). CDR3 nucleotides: TGCAGTGCTAGCTTGGACACGATCTACAATGAGCAGTTCTTC. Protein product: CSASLDTIYNEQFF.

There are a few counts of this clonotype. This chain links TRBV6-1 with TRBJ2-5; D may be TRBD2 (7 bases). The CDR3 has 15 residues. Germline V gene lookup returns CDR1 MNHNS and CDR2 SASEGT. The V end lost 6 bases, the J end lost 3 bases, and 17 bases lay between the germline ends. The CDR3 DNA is TGTGCCAGCAGGCCCAGGGGAGGGGGGGAAGAGACCCAGTACTTC. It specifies CASRPRGGGEETQYF.

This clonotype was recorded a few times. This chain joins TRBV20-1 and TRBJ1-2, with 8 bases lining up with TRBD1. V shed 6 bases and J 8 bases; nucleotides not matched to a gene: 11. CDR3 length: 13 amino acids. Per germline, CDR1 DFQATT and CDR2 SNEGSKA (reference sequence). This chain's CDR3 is CSAKDRVDSGYTF. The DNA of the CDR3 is TGCAGTGCAAAGGACAGGGTTGATTCCGGCTACACCTTC.

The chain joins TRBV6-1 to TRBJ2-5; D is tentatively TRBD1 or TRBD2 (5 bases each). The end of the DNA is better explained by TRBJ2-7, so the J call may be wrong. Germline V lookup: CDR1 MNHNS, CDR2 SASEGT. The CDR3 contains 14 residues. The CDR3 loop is CASSDPGRDYEQYF. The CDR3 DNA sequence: TGTGCCAGCAGTGATCCGGGACGGGACTACGAGCAGTACTTC.

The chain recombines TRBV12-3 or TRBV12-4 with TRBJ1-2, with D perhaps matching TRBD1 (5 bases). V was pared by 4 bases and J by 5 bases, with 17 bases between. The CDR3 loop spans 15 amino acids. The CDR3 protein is CASSSYHWGEYGYTF. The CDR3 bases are TGTGCCAGCAGTTCTTATCACTGGGGCGAATATGGCTACACCTTC.

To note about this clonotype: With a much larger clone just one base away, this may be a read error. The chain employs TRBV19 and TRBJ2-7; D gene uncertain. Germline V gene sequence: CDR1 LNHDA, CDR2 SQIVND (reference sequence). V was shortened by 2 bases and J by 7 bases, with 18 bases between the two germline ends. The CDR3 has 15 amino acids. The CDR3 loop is CASSISETGRLEQYF. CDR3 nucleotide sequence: TGTGCCAGTAGTATATCGGAGACCGGACGTTTAGAGCAGTACTTC.

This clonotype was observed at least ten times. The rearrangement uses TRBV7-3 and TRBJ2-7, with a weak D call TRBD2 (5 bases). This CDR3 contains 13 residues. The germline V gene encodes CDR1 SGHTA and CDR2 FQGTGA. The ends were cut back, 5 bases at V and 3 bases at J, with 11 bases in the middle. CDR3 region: CASSTAEGYEQYF. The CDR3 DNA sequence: TGTGCCAGCAGCACCGCCGAGGGCTACGAGCAGTACTTC.

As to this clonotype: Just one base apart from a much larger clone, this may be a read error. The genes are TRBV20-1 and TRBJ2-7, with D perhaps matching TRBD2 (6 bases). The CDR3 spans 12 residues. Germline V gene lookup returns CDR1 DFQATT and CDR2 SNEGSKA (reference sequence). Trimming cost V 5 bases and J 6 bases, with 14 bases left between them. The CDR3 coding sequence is TGCAGTGCTCGGGACTGGACTTCCGAGCAGTACTTC. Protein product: CSARDWTSEQYF.

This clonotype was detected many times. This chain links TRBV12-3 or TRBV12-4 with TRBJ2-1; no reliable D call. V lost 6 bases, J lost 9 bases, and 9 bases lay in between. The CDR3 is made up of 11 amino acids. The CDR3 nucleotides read TGTGCCAGCAGCGCAGTAGTTGAGCAGTTCTTC. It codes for CASSAVVEQFF.

The CDR3 sequence: CSVEGVAATEQYF. CDR3 sequence (DNA): TGCAGCGTTGAGGGAGTGGCCGCTACCGAGCAGTACTTC. V usage is TRBV29-1 and J usage is TRBJ2-4; tentative D call: TRBD2 (5 bases). The DNA end is a closer match to TRBJ2-7, so the J assignment may be wrong. The CDR3 sequence is 13 residues long. Germline V gene lookup returns CDR1 SQVTM and CDR2 ANQGSEA.

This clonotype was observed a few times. CDR3 DNA: TGTGCCAGCAGTTACGGGGTATTAGGGACCTTCAATTACAATGAGCAGTTCTTC. Amino acids: CASSYGVLGTFNYNEQFF. The V call is TRBV6-2 or TRBV6-3, the J call TRBJ2-1; D may correspond to TRBD1 or TRBD2 (5 bases each). Germline CDR1 is MNHEY and CDR2 is SVGEGT. The CDR3 has 18 amino acids. V lost 2 bases and J lost 4, with 21 bases in between.

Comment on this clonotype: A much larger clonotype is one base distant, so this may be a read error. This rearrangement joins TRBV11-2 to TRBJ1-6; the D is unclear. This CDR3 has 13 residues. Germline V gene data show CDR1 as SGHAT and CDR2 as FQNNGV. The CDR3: CASSLSYKSPLHF. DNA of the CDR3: TGTGCCAGCAGCCTATCATATAAGTCACCCCTCCACTTT.

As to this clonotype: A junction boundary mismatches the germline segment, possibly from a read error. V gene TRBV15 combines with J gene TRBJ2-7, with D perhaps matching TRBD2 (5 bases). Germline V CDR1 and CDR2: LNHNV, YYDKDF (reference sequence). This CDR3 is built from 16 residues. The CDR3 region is CATSPGPARASSEQYF. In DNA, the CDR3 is TGTGCCACCAGTCCCGGGCCCGCGAGGGCCTCCTCCGAGCAGTACTTC.

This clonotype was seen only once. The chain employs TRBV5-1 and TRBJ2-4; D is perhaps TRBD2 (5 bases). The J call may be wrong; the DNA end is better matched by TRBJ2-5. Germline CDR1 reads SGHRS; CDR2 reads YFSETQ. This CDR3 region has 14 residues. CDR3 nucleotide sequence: TGCGCCAGCAGCTTGGCGGAGGCTAAAGAGACCCAGTACTTC. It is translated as CASSLAEAKETQYF.

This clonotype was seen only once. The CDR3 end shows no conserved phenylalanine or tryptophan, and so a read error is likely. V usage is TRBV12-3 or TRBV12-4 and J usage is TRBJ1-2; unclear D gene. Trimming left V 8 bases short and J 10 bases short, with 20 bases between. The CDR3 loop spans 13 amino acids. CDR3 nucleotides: TGTGCCAGCTCCCCCCAGCCGGGAGCCCACTACACCTTA. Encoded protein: CASSPQPGAHYTL.

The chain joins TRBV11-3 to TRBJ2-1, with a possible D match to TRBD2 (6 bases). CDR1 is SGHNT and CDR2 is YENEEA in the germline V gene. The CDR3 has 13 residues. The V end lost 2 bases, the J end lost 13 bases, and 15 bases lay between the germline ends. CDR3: CASSLIAGTDQFF. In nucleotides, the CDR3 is TGTGCCAGCAGCTTAATTGCCGGGACTGATCAGTTCTTC.

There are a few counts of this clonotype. CDR3 sequence reads: CSARDTDYWGNYEQYF. Here the CDR3 DNA reads TGCAGTGCTAGAGATACGGACTATTGGGGGAACTACGAGCAGTACTTC. This chain links TRBV20-1 with TRBJ2-7; possibly TRBD2 for D (6 bases). The CDR3 extends over 16 amino acids. Per germline, CDR1 DFQATT and CDR2 SNEGSKA (reference sequence). The ends were cut back, 0 bases at V and 3 bases at J, with 18 bases in the middle.